The sample holds a few counts of the clone carrying this T cell receptor (beta chain). The antigen is unknown. Per germline, CDR1 KGHSH and CDR2 LQKENI. V was cut by 0 bases and J by 1 base, with 8 bases left in between. This CDR3 is 15 amino acids long. This sample was included in a study of identical twins. Study conclusions and caveats: Cord blood beta clonotypes that were abundant carried fewer insertions, and memory repertoires showed no such trend. Analyses of zero insertions could be partly confounded by invariant MAIT and iNKT cells.

TCRdb fed the 5' RACE reads into MiXCR, producing one record per CDR3 protein. In the table there are approximately 500,000 distinct CDR3 sequences, around 24% of which are singletons. These data were also reused for a study on T cells expressing NK-cell markers. That study reports: Of CD8+ T cells, 1.0-7.0% belonged to dominant NKG2C+ clonotypes in five or six donors.

V is TRBV18 and J is TRBJ2-3, with D uncertain. Sequencing was done on a sample of CD4+ T cells sorted from blood. This clonotype originated in a woman under 30 in good health. The CDR3 coding sequence is TGTGCCAGCTCACCACCGGGCAGACGCACAGATACGCAGTATTTT. It specifies CASSPPGRRTDTQYF.